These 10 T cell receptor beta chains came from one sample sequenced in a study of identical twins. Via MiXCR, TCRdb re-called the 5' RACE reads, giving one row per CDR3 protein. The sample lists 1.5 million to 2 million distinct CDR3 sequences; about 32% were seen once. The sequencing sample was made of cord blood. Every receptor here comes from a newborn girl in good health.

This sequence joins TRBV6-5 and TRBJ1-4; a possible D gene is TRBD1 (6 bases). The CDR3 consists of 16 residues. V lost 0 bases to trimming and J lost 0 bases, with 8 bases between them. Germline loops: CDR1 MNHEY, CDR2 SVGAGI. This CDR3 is CASSYSGTTTNEKLFF. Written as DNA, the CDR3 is TGTGCCAGCAGTTACTCCGGGACAACAACTAATGAAAAACTGTTTTTT.

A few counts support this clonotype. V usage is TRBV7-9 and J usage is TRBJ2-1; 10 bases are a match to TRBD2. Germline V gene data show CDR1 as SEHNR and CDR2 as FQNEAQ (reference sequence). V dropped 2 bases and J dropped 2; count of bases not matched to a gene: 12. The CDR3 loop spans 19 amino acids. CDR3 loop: CASSLKLTLTSGTYNEQFF. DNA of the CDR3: TGTGCCAGCAGCTTAAAGCTAACCCTAACTAGCGGGACCTACAATGAGCAGTTCTTC.

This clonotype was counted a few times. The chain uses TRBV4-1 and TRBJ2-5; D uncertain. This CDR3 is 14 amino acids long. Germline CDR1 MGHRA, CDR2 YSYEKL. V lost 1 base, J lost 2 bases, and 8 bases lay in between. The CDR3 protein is CASSQVTRQETQYF. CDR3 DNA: TGCGCCAGCAGCCAAGTCACGAGACAAGAGACCCAGTACTTC.

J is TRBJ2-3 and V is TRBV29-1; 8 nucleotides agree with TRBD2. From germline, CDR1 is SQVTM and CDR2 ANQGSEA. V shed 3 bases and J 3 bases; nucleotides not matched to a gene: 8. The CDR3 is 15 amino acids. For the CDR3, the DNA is TGCAGCGTTGATCTGAGCGGGGGTAGGACAGATACGCAGTATTTT. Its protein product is CSVDLSGGRTDTQYF.

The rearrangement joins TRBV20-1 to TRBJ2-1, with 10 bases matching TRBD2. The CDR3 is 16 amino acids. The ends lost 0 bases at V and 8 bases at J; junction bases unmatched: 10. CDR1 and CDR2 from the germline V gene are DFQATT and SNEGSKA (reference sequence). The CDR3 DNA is TGCAGTGCTAGAGACGGCCGGCTAGCGGGAGCGGATGAGCAGTTCTTC. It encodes CSARDGRLAGADEQFF.

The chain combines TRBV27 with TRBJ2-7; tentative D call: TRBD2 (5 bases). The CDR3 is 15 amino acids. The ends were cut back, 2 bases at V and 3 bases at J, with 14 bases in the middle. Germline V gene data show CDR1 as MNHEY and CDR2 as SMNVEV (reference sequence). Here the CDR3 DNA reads TGTGCCAGCAGTTTACGGTCGACGGGAATCTACGAGCAGTACTTC. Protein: CASSLRSTGIYEQYF.

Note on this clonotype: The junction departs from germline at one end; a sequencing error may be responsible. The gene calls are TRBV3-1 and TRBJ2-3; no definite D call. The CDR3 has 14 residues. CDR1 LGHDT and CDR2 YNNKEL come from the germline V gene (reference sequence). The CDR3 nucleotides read TGTGCCAGCAGCCAAGGACGGTACACAGATACGCAGAATTTT. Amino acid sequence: CASSQGRYTDTQNF.

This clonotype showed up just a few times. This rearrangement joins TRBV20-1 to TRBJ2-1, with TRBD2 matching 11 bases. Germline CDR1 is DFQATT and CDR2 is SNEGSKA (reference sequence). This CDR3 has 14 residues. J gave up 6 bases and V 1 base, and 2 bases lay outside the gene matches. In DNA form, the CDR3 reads TGCAGTGCTAGAGGGACTAGCGGGCTCAATGAGCAGTTCTTC. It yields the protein CSARGTSGLNEQFF.

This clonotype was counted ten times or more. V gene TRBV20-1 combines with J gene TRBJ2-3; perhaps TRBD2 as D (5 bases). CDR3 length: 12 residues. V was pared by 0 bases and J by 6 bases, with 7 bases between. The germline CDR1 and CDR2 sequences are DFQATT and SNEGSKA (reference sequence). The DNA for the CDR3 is TGCAGTGCTAGAGACCGAGGGGATACGCAGTATTTT. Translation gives CSARDRGDTQYF.

The chain's CDR3 is CASSFRTGVEEYQETQYF. The CDR3 coding sequence is TGTGCCAGCAGCTTTCGGACGGGAGTCGAAGAGTACCAAGAGACCCAGTACTTC. The chain combines TRBV4-2 with TRBJ2-5, with D possibly TRBD2 on 6 matching bases. The length of the CDR3 is 18 residues. Germline loops: CDR1 LGHNA, CDR2 YNFKEQ. The V and J ends lost 5 bases and 0 bases respectively, with 22 bases between them.